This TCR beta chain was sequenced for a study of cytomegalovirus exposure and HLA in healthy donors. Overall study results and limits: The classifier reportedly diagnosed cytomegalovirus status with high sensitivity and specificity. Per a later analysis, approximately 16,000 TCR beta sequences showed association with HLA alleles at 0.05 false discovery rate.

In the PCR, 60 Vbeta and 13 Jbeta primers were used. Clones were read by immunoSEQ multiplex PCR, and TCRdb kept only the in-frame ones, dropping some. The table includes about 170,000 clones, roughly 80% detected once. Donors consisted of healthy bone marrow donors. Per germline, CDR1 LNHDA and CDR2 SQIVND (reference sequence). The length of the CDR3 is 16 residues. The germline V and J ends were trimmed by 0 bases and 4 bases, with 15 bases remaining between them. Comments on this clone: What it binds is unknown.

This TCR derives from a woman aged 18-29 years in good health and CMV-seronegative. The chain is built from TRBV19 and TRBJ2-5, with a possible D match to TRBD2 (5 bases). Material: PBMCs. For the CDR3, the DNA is TGTGCCAGTAGTATAGATGGGAGCAACGGCCCAGAGACCCAGTACTTC. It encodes CASSIDGSNGPETQYF. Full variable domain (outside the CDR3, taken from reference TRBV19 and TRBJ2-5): DGGITQSPKYLFRKEGQNVTLSCEQNLNHDAMYWYRQDPGQGLRLIYYSQIVNDFQKGDIAEGYSVSREKKESFPLTVTSAQKNPTAFYLCASSIDGSNGPETQYFGPGTRLLVL.